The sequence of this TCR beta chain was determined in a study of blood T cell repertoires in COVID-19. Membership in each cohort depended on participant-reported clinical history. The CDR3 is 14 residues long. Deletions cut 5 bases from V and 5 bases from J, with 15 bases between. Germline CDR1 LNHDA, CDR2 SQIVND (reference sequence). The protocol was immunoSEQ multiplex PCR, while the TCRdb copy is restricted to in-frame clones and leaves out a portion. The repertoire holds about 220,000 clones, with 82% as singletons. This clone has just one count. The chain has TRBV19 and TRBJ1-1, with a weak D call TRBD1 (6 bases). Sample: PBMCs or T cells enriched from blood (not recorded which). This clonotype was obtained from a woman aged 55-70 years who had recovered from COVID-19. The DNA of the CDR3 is TGTGCCAGTAGTGCAAACAGGGTTAGGACTGAAGCTTTCTTT. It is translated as CASSANRVRTEAFF.